Listed below are T cell receptor beta chains from one sample, sequenced in a study of T cells after yellow fever vaccination. Via MiXCR, TCRdb re-called the 5' RACE reads, giving one row per CDR3 protein. This sample has about 370,000 distinct CDR3 sequences; 11% occur once, and the top ten carry 15% to 20%. The starting material was PBMCs, obtained on the day of the first yellow fever vaccination. These receptors originate from a man aged 18 to 29 who received the YFV17D yellow fever vaccine. Both conserved end residues are part of each CDR3. The D gene is left open where the match is weak. Size tells how often a clone was seen (once, few, many) or the class of an expanded clone, and some rows leave it out.

d_call: -
j_call: TRBJ1-1
clone_size: few
v_call: TRBV19
cdr3_nt: TGTGCCAGTAGTATGGGGACGGCCGTAGGAGCTTTCTTT
cdr3_aa: CASSMGTAVGAFF

d_call: -
j_call: TRBJ2-2
clone_size: many
v_call: TRBV12-3/TRBV12-4
cdr3_nt: TGTGCCAGCAGTTTCCCAGGGAACACCGGGGAGCTGTTTTTT
cdr3_aa: CASSFPGNTGELFF

d_call: -
j_call: TRBJ1-6
clone_size: -
v_call: TRBV25-1
cdr3_nt: TGTGCCAGCCAACATAGCTCCTATAATTCACCCCTCCACTTT
cdr3_aa: CASQHSSYNSPLHF

d_call: TRBD1
j_call: TRBJ1-1
clone_size: few
v_call: TRBV4-2
cdr3_nt: TGTGCCAGCAGCCAACCGCTGACAGGGGAGGATACTGAAGCTTTCTTT
cdr3_aa: CASSQPLTGEDTEAFF

d_call: -
j_call: TRBJ1-4
clone_size: -
v_call: TRBV3-1
cdr3_nt: TGTGCCAGCAGCCAGAGGAGAACTAATGAAAAACTGTTTTTT
cdr3_aa: CASSQRRTNEKLFF

d_call: -
j_call: TRBJ2-2
clone_size: -
v_call: TRBV7-6
cdr3_nt: TGTGCCAGCAGCTTAGAGCCACAGGGTTGGCACGGGGAGCTGTTTTTT
cdr3_aa: CASSLEPQGWHGELFF

d_call: TRBD1
j_call: TRBJ1-1
clone_size: -
v_call: TRBV4-1
cdr3_nt: TGCGCCAGCAGCCGAGACAGGGGAGGAATGGCTGAAGCTTTCTTT
cdr3_aa: CASSRDRGGMAEAFF

d_call: -
j_call: TRBJ2-3
clone_size: few
v_call: TRBV7-9
cdr3_nt: TGTGCCAGCAGCCCTCGAGACCGTCCGGCTACGCAGTATTTT
cdr3_aa: CASSPRDRPATQYF

d_call: TRBD1
j_call: TRBJ1-2
clone_size: few
v_call: TRBV6-5
cdr3_nt: TGTGCCAGCAGTTGGGACAGGGACTATGGCTACACCTTC
cdr3_aa: CASSWDRDYGYTF

d_call: TRBD1
j_call: TRBJ1-2
clone_size: few
v_call: TRBV6-5
cdr3_nt: TGTGCCAGCAACATCAGAGGGGACAGGGGCTATGGCTACACCTTC
cdr3_aa: CASNIRGDRGYGYTF

d_call: -
j_call: TRBJ2-7
clone_size: few
v_call: TRBV5-1
cdr3_nt: TGCGCCAGCAGCTTGGCCCAGGGGAACTACGAGCAGTACTTC
cdr3_aa: CASSLAQGNYEQYF

d_call: -
j_call: TRBJ2-3
clone_size: few
v_call: TRBV10-2
cdr3_nt: TGCGCCAGCAGTGCACGCAAGCGGGGCACAGATACGCAGTATTTT
cdr3_aa: CASSARKRGTDTQYF

d_call: -
j_call: TRBJ2-3
clone_size: -
v_call: TRBV6-5
cdr3_nt: TGTGCCAGCAGTTACAAACTAGCCTTCACAGATACGCAGTATTTT
cdr3_aa: CASSYKLAFTDTQYF

d_call: -
j_call: TRBJ1-2
clone_size: few
v_call: TRBV6-5
cdr3_nt: TGTGCCAGCAGTTACCGGGGGCGTGATGGCTACACCTTC
cdr3_aa: CASSYRGRDGYTF

d_call: -
j_call: TRBJ2-1
clone_size: few
v_call: TRBV7-2
cdr3_nt: TGTGCCAGCAGCTTCACCGAAAACTCGTACAATGAGCAGTTCTTC
cdr3_aa: CASSFTENSYNEQFF

d_call: -
j_call: TRBJ2-1
clone_size: -
v_call: TRBV23-1
cdr3_nt: TGCGCCAGCAGTAAAGTCTGCTACAATGAGCAGTTCTTC
cdr3_aa: CASSKVCYNEQFF

d_call: TRBD1
j_call: TRBJ2-2
clone_size: -
v_call: TRBV12-3/TRBV12-4
cdr3_nt: TGTGCCAGCAGTTTACGGGACAGAGTTGCCGGGGAGCTGTTTTTT
cdr3_aa: CASSLRDRVAGELFF